This T cell receptor (beta chain) was sequenced in a study of cytomegalovirus exposure and HLA in healthy donors. Overall study findings and caveats: The study recorded over 150 TCR beta chains that were cytomegalovirus-associated.

This clone appeared once. Its antigen remains unidentified. The CDR3 contains 12 residues. V was clipped by 7 bases and J by 5 bases, with 9 bases between them. From germline, CDR1 is SEHNR and CDR2 FQNEAQ (reference sequence). A multiplex PCR was run with 60 Vbeta primers and 13 Jbeta primers. Generated by immunoSEQ multiplex PCR, the TCRdb table keeps only in-frame clones and is missing some. The data show 120,000 or so clones, 80% to 85% seen once. This sequence originates from a woman between 55 and 75 years old in good health and CMV-seropositive. Sequencing was carried out using PBMCs. The chain links TRBV7-9 to TRBJ2-1; tentatively, D is TRBD2 (6 bases). CDR3 coding DNA: TGTGCCAGCACGGGAGCCGACAATGAGCAGTTCTTC. It yields the protein CASTGADNEQFF.